The 27 T cell receptor beta chains in this list originate from one sample, sequenced in a study of CD8 T cells in Susac syndrome (dated by TCRdb to between 2018 and 2021). Libraries were made using the immunoSEQ multiplex PCR assay. RNA was extracted with the RNeasy kit and 0.5 to 1 ug was reverse transcribed using random hexamers. The raw public reads went through TCRdb reprocessing: fastp at Q25, MiXCR clone calling, in-frame beta chains kept. Rows with one shared CDR3 protein collapse into an entry with the most common genes and DNA. For this sample the table gives 200,000 to 250,000 distinct CDR3 sequences, of which about 95% were detected only once. About 0.15% of the sample lies in the top ten. The sequencing input was CD4+ T cells from PBMCs. These receptors came from a human donor with Susac syndrome.

The chain's CDR3 is CASSSGPFYGYTF. The CDR3 region has the DNA TGTGCCAGCAGCTCCGGGCCTTTCTATGGCTACACCTTC. The J gene is TRBJ1-2, the V gene TRBV5-4; D not resolved. From germline, CDR1 is SGHNT and CDR2 YYREEE (reference sequence). V was shortened by 3 bases and J by 4 bases, with 10 bases between the two germline ends. The CDR3 covers 13 residues.

V gene TRBV20-1 combines with J gene TRBJ2-3, with 9 bases fitting TRBD2. V lost 6 bases and J lost 4; bases outside the gene matches: 11. CDR1 and CDR2 (germline): DFQATT, SNEGSKA (reference sequence). This CDR3 spans 15 amino acids. The CDR3 spells CSARPGSGGSDTQYF. The CDR3 nucleotides are TGCAGTGCCCGCCCAGGTAGCGGGGGATCAGATACGCAGTATTTT.

The chain is built from TRBV4-1 and TRBJ1-3; maybe TRBD1 (5 bases). The V and J ends lost 0 bases and 8 bases respectively, with 14 bases between them. Germline CDR1 MGHRA, CDR2 YSYEKL. This CDR3 is 15 amino acids long. In nucleotides, the CDR3 is TGCGCCAGCAGCCAAGAGTCAGGGTATGGGGACACCATATATTTT. Translating gives CASSQESGYGDTIYF.

The chain is built from TRBV11-2 and TRBJ2-5; TRBD1 is a possible D gene (6 bases). Trimming cost V 4 bases and J 0 bases, with 18 bases left between them. CDR1 is SGHAT, CDR2 FQNNGV, per germline. This CDR3 contains 17 residues. DNA for the CDR3: TGTGCCAGCAGCTCCCCCGGACAGCGTACCCACCAAGAGACCCAGTACTTC. Its translation: CASSSPGQRTHQETQYF.

The chain recombines TRBV18 with TRBJ1-2, with D perhaps TRBD1 (5 bases). V was clipped by 0 bases and J by 0 bases, with 17 bases between them. The CDR3 is 18 residues long. Germline values: CDR1 KGHSH, CDR2 LQKENI. In nucleotides, the CDR3 is TGTGCCAGCTCACCACCGGGGAGTGACAGACTAGCTAACTATGGCTACACCTTC. This sequence encodes CASSPPGSDRLANYGYTF.

The genes are TRBV18 and TRBJ2-5; D unresolved. V was clipped by 1 base and J by 5 bases, with 5 bases between them. Germline assignment: CDR1 KGHSH and CDR2 LQKENI. The CDR3 has 12 residues. This CDR3 reads CASSPLEETQYF. CDR3 nucleotide sequence: TGTGCCAGCTCACCACTCGAGGAGACCCAGTACTTC.

V usage is TRBV27 and J usage is TRBJ2-7, with TRBD1 as a possible D gene (7 bases). From germline, CDR1 is MNHEY and CDR2 SMNVEV (reference sequence). Deletions cut 3 bases from V and 2 bases from J, with 14 bases between. The length of the CDR3 is 15 residues. CDR3 sequence reads: CASSFTGDSAYEQYF. CDR3 DNA sequence: TGTGCCAGCAGTTTTACAGGGGACTCTGCCTACGAGCAGTACTTC.

The chain combines TRBV30 with TRBJ2-2, with a weak D call TRBD1 (5 bases). Trimming took 3 bases from V and 4 from J, leaving 15 bases between them. This CDR3 comprises 15 residues. Germline CDR1 GTSNPN, CDR2 SVGIG (reference sequence). CDR3 nucleotide sequence: TGTGCCTGGAGCACAAAACAGGCTATCACCGGGGAGCTGTTTTTT. This gives the protein CAWSTKQAITGELFF.

The genes are TRBV12-3 or TRBV12-4 and TRBJ1-2; 8 bases are a match to TRBD1. Unmatched junction bases numbered 7, after V lost 2 bases and J lost 8 bases. CDR3 length equals 14 residues. The CDR3 region is CASSLPPGQGGYTF. In DNA, the CDR3 is TGTGCCAGCAGTTTACCTCCAGGACAGGGCGGCTACACCTTC.

This chain's CDR3 is CASSPRDGSYEQYF. The DNA of the CDR3 is TGTGCCAGCAGCCCCCGGGACGGATCCTACGAGCAGTACTTC. J is TRBJ2-7 and V is TRBV7-2; D may correspond to TRBD1 or TRBD2 (5 bases each). The germline CDR1 and CDR2 sequences are SGHTA and FQGNSA. The germline V and J ends were trimmed by 5 bases and 1 base, with 12 bases remaining between them. The length of the CDR3 is 14 residues.

This chain uses TRBV4-2 with TRBJ1-1; 8 bases match TRBD1. CDR3 length: 17 amino acids. V shed 3 bases and J 1 base; nucleotides not matched to a gene: 10. CDR1 and CDR2 (germline): LGHNA, YNFKEQ. The CDR3 bases are TGTGCCAGCAGCCAGCCGGATCGCAGGGGGCGGAACACTGAAGCTTTCTTT. It encodes CASSQPDRRGRNTEAFF.

J is TRBJ1-1 and V is TRBV2; 7 bases line up with TRBD1. CDR1 is SNHLY and CDR2 is FYNNEI in the germline V gene. Unmatched junction bases numbered 5, after V lost 2 bases and J lost 5 bases. This CDR3 is 14 amino acids long. The CDR3 loop reads CASSETGVGTEAFF. CDR3 in DNA: TGTGCCAGCAGTGAAACAGGGGTGGGAACTGAAGCTTTCTTT.

The chain couples TRBV9 to TRBJ2-2, with 7 bases lining up with TRBD2. Germline CDR1 is SGDLS and CDR2 is YYNGEE. The V gene end was trimmed by 4 bases and the J gene end by 5 bases; junction bases not matched to a gene: 8. The CDR3 contains 15 residues. The CDR3 sequence is CASSTRGGTTGELFF. CDR3 in DNA: TGTGCCAGCAGCACCCGCGGGGGTACAACCGGGGAGCTGTTTTTT.

The rearrangement joins TRBV18 to TRBJ2-7; D unclear. The CDR3 extends over 12 amino acids. The germline V gene encodes CDR1 KGHSH and CDR2 LQKENI. Trimming shortened V by 3 bases and J by 6 bases, and 9 bases separated the two germline ends. The CDR3 is CASSPVLGEQYF. For the CDR3, the DNA is TGTGCCAGCTCACCCGTCCTGGGCGAGCAGTACTTC.

The gene calls are TRBV6-1 and TRBJ1-4; 8 bases match TRBD1. V was clipped by 7 bases and J by 0 bases; unmatched bases: 10. The CDR3 is made up of 17 amino acids. The germline V gene has CDR1 MNHNS and CDR2 SASEGT. The CDR3 DNA sequence: TGTGCCAGCAAAGACAGGGGAGGGATCGCAACTAATGAAAAACTGTTTTTT. As protein: CASKDRGGIATNEKLFF.

This sequence joins TRBV5-6 and TRBJ1-1; unclear D gene. With 4 bases removed from V and 5 bases from J, the gap between germline ends came to 12 bases. Germline V CDR1 and CDR2: SGHDT, YYEEEE. This CDR3 is built from 13 residues. The CDR3 here is CASSIRPGTEAFF. The DNA of the CDR3 is TGTGCCAGCAGCATACGTCCGGGGACTGAAGCTTTCTTT.

This clonotype appeared a single time. This chain joins TRBV19 and TRBJ1-2, with D possibly being TRBD1 (5 bases). The CDR3 is 14 residues long. CDR1 and CDR2 from the germline V gene are LNHDA and SQIVND (reference sequence). V lost 1 base, J lost 3 bases, and 9 bases lay in between. CDR3 region: CASSIARADYGYTF. The CDR3 coding sequence is TGTGCCAGTAGTATAGCCAGGGCGGACTATGGCTACACCTTC.

This clonotype was counted a few times. The genes are TRBV12-3 or TRBV12-4 and TRBJ1-1, with D possibly being TRBD1 (5 bases). V was shortened by 5 bases and J by 0 bases, with 13 bases between the two germline ends. The CDR3 loop spans 15 amino acids. CDR3 DNA: TGTGCCAGCAGTCCCACGGGACGGATGAACACTGAAGCTTTCTTT. Amino acid sequence: CASSPTGRMNTEAFF.

The chain links TRBV9 to TRBJ1-5, with TRBD1 matching 10 bases. The germline V gene has CDR1 SGDLS and CDR2 YYNGEE. The CDR3 is made up of 15 amino acids. The V and J ends lost 3 bases and 8 bases, in that order; junction bases with no gene match: 8. CDR3 amino acids: CASSARQGAREPQHF. In DNA, the CDR3 is TGTGCCAGCAGCGCTAGACAGGGGGCAAGAGAGCCCCAGCATTTT.

The rearrangement links TRBV6-2 or TRBV6-3 to TRBJ1-1; D perhaps matches TRBD1 (6 bases). The germline gives CDR1 MNHEY, CDR2 SVGEGT. CDR3 size: 15 residues. Deletions cut 5 bases from V and 1 base from J, with 14 bases between. CDR3 coding DNA: TGTGCCAGCAGTCCAATGTACAGGGCGAACACTGAAGCTTTCTTT. It encodes CASSPMYRANTEAFF.

This clonotype has a handful of counts. The rearrangement joins TRBV3-1 to TRBJ1-2; TRBD1 is a possible D gene (6 bases). With 0 bases removed from V and 6 bases from J, the gap between germline ends came to 11 bases. CDR1 and CDR2 (germline): LGHDT, YNNKEL (reference sequence). The CDR3 loop spans 14 amino acids. For the CDR3, the DNA is TGTGCCAGCAGCCAAGATTTGGGGGGCGATGGCTACACCTTC. It translates to CASSQDLGGDGYTF.

This sequence joins TRBV5-6 and TRBJ2-5; TRBD1 aligns across 9 bases. CDR3 size: 16 residues. Germline V CDR1 and CDR2: SGHDT, YYEEEE. J gave up 1 base and V 2 bases, and 6 bases lay outside the gene matches. The CDR3 DNA sequence: TGTGCCAGCAGCTTCAGGGACAGGGCAGCCCAAGAGACCCAGTACTTC. Translating it yields CASSFRDRAAQETQYF.

This sequence joins TRBV25-1 and TRBJ1-4; 8 bases fit TRBD1. Germline CDR1 reads MGHDK; CDR2 reads SYGVNS. The trim removed 5 bases at V and 8 bases at J, leaving 10 bases unmatched. CDR3 length: 15 residues. DNA for the CDR3: TGTGCCAGCAGTATACCGACAGGGGCGGGAGAAAAACTGTTTTTT. Translating gives CASSIPTGAGEKLFF. Drawing the rest from reference TRBV25-1 and TRBJ1-4, the complete variable domain is EADIYQTPRYLVIGTGKKITLECSQTMGHDKMYWYQQDPGMELHLIHYSYGVNSTEKGDLSSESTVSRIRTEHFPLTLESARPSHTSQYLCASSIPTGAGEKLFFGSGTQLSVL.

The V gene is TRBV2, the J gene TRBJ2-4, with 9 bases that match TRBD2. After removal of 8 bases from V and 2 bases from J, the junction contained 7 bases not matched to a gene. This CDR3 has 15 residues. Germline CDR1 and CDR2: SNHLY and FYNNEI. For the CDR3, the DNA is TGTGCCAGCGGGGCTAGCGGGGAGACCAAAAACATTCAGTACTTC. Its protein product is CASGASGETKNIQYF. The variable domain in full, completed from reference TRBV2 and TRBJ2-4, reads EPEVTQTPSHQVTQMGQEVILRCVPISNHLYFYWYRQILGQKVEFLVSFYNNEISEKSEIFDDQFSVERPDGSNFTLKIRSTKLEDSAMYFCASGASGETKNIQYFGAGTRLSVL.

This chain connects TRBV14 to TRBJ1-6; D call uncertain. This CDR3 region has 12 residues. The ends were cut back, 1 base at V and 9 bases at J, with 4 bases in the middle. Germline-derived CDR1 and CDR2 are SGHDN and FVKESK. Here the CDR3 reads CASSQVRSPLHF. The CDR3 bases are TGTGCCAGCAGCCAAGTCCGTTCACCCCTCCACTTT.

This sequence joins TRBV15 and TRBJ1-6; the match to TRBD1 covers 8 bases. The CDR3 runs 18 residues. Germline V gives CDR1 LNHNV, CDR2 YYDKDF (reference sequence). The J segment lost 6 bases and the V segment lost 0 bases, leaving 10 bases of the junction unmatched. The CDR3 spells CATSRDALGQGGNSPLHF. The CDR3 bases are TGTGCCACCAGCAGAGACGCCTTAGGACAGGGTGGTAATTCACCCCTCCACTTT. Drawing the rest from reference TRBV15 and TRBJ1-6, the complete variable domain is DAMVIQNPRYQVTQFGKPVTLSCSQTLNHNVMYWYQQKSSQAPKLLFHYYDKDFNNEADTPDNFQSRRPNTSFCFLDIRSPGLGDTAMYLCATSRDALGQGGNSPLHFGNGTRLTVT.

This chain links TRBV5-4 with TRBJ2-4; 8 bases fit TRBD2. The CDR3 is made up of 16 amino acids. CDR1 is SGHNT and CDR2 is YYREEE in the germline V gene (reference sequence). With V trimmed by 3 bases and J by 7 bases, 12 bases remained unmatched. The CDR3: CASSSGGGPGWNIQYF. CDR3 DNA: TGTGCCAGCAGCTCGGGCGGGGGGCCGGGTTGGAACATTCAGTACTTC.